This is a list of T cell receptor beta chains from one sample in a study of blood T cell repertoires in COVID-19. Measured with immunoSEQ multiplex PCR; TCRdb has only the in-frame clones, and not every one. The table has about 33,000 clones, 88% seen once. The sequencing sample was made of peripheral blood. Receptors originate from a human donor in a cohort sampled during active COVID-19. CDR3s leave out the opening cysteine and the closing phenylalanine or tryptophan. The order of the fields is clone size, V gene, CDR3 protein. Clone size appears in some rows only: once, few, many, or a class for an expanded clone.

-	TRBV25-1	ASSELSGRNSPLH
-	TRBV29-1	SVAGGGSSTEAF
-	TRBV3-1/TRBV3-2	ASSLQARGVEQF
-	TRBV7-7	ASSLDLAENEQF
-	TRBV28	ASSSPGAGELF
-	TRBV12-3/TRBV12-4	ASSGGNYGYT
-	TRBV29-1	SAKAFPGQGIHEQY
-	TRBV6-5	ASSRLAGRETQY
-	TRBV11-2	ASTLGGLGEQY
-	TRBV6-6	ASREPGQGRNSPLH
-	TRBV7-9	ASSLGVVQGRRETQY
-	TRBV6-5	ASSLHSKGDTEAF
-	TRBV12-2	ASRQGGGGSRTDTQY
-	TRBV19	ASSFQGSSEQY
-	TRBV27	ASSPGGALSGYT
-	TRBV15	ATSLWGAEETQY
-	TRBV19	ASSQQEYEQY
-	TRBV21-1	ASSRGGVWGQETQY
-	TRBV15	ATSKRQVVSGANVLT
-	TRBV15	ATKKGTSGEETQY
-	TRBV5-1	ASSSTGGSYEQY
-	TRBV7-7	ASSLEGLAGGPYLTDTQY
-	TRBV5-4	ASSLDGGSYEQY
-	TRBV7-2	ASSLRVRGTPNSF
-	TRBV9	ASSVDAGGTDTQY
-	TRBV5-1	ASTPTRLGRNTEAF
-	TRBV18	ASSQTGPSGANVLT
-	TRBV12-5	ASGPGGALGYT
-	TRBV7-9	ASSGDGGNEQY
once	TRBV9	ASSVPGLAGETQY
-	TRBV11-3	ASGRTGGFLNYGYT
-	TRBV6-5	ASSPIRGLNQPQH
-	TRBV7-9	ASSLGLAGVYLEQY
-	TRBV4-3	ASSQGAGKETQY
-	TRBV4-3	ASSHRQGDTGELF
-	TRBV19	ASSIAGQGFYEQY
-	TRBV5-6	ASSPPGGNSPLH
-	TRBV18	ASSPPGQGETQY
few	TRBV6-2/TRBV6-3	ASSRQSNNSPLH
once	TRBV2	ASSGGSWETQY
-	TRBV11-2	ASSLRGFNEKLF
-	TRBV27	ASGQGVQETQY
-	TRBV2	ASSLKLGGAEAF
-	TRBV6-5	ASSPDRAYEQY
-	TRBV6-5	ASRDGTADGYT
-	TRBV2	ASGSYGYT
-	TRBV11-2	ASSFPGTSGRSEQY
-	TRBV18	ASSSRRPGLATDNEQF
-	TRBV5-1	ASSWGQGESTEAF